This T cell receptor beta chain was recovered during a study of Ad26.COV2.S vaccination and SARS-CoV-2 variants. About the study: The Ad26.COV2.S arm of the COV1001 trial was where the donor was placed. Ad26.COV2.S, an intramuscular injection, was given once or twice 56 days apart. Findings and limits, study-wide: Vaccinees showed greater spike-specific TCR breadth than placebo recipients. Vaccinated and placebo-treated recipients had similar non-spike TCR breadth.

Clones were sequenced by immunoSEQ multiplex PCR, and TCRdb holds only the in-frame ones, with some missing. Here the sample spans about 350,000 clones, around 88% being singletons. This clone was seen only once. Its antigen is as yet unknown. Treatment indicated: some 20 received Ad26.COV2.S at low or high dose, single or two shots; several received placebo; per-sample allocation not given. Repertoires come from day 63 after the first vaccine or placebo injection. This CDR3 comprises 15 residues. Germline CDR1 and CDR2: SGHDT and YYEEEE. The V and J ends lost 4 bases and 6 bases respectively, with 17 bases between them.

The V call is TRBV5-6, the J call TRBJ2-1, with TRBD1 as a possible D gene (6 bases). Specimen: peripheral blood, collected in a trial of Ad26.COV2.S vaccine versus placebo. The sequence was obtained from a person between 18 and 59 years old who received the Ad26.COV2.S COVID-19 vaccine or a placebo. The CDR3 DNA reads TGTGCCAGCAGCCCCTGGACGGGACACCCCAATGAGCAGTTCTTC. This codes for CASSPWTGHPNEQFF. Drawing the rest from reference TRBV5-6 and TRBJ2-1, the complete variable domain is DAGVTQSPTHLIKTRGQQVTLRCSPKSGHDTVSWYQQALGQGPQFIFQYYEEEERQRGNFPDRFSGHQFPNYSSELNVNALLLGDSALYLCASSPWTGHPNEQFFGPGTRLTVL.